The 6 T cell receptor beta chains reported below all come from one sample, sequenced in a study of control samples from healthy donors and cancer patients. TCRdb keeps only in-frame clones here, not all; method: immunoSEQ multiplex PCR. The sample contains about 160,000 clones, about 94% of which appear only once. The sample consisted of PBMCs. The receptors shown here come from a man in his 60s with colorectal cancer.

V is TRBV6-1 and J is TRBJ2-3, with D unresolved. CDR1 is MNHNS and CDR2 is SASEGT in the germline V gene. This CDR3 region has 12 residues. The ends were cut back, 1 base at V and 3 bases at J, with 2 bases in the middle. The CDR3 region is CASSEGTDTQYF. Written as DNA, the CDR3 is TGTGCCAGCAGTGAAGGAACAGATACGCAGTATTTT.

V gene TRBV6-5 combines with J gene TRBJ1-2, with a tentative D call TRBD1 (5 bases). Germline CDR1 is MNHEY and CDR2 is SVGAGI. The CDR3 has 15 amino acids. Trimming cost V 6 bases and J 5 bases, with 19 bases left between them. CDR3 sequence reads: CASSLTRDRLYGYTF. The CDR3 DNA reads TGTGCCAGCAGCCTCACCCGGGACCGGCTTTATGGCTACACCTTC.

CDR3 amino acids: CASSQEENYGYTF. Written as DNA, the CDR3 is TGCGCCAGCAGTCAGGAGGAAAACTATGGCTACACCTTC. This chain uses TRBV23-1 with TRBJ1-2; D not resolved. TRBV23-1 is noted as an ORF with a role that remains uncertain. Trimming stripped 3 bases from V and 2 bases from J, with 7 bases between. This CDR3 contains 13 residues.

V is TRBV5-1 and J is TRBJ2-5; D is tentatively TRBD1 or TRBD2 (6 bases each). V lost 3 bases, J lost 5 bases, and 11 bases lay in between. The CDR3 is 13 amino acids. The germline gives CDR1 SGHRS, CDR2 YFSETQ. Here the CDR3 reads CASSSQGGETQYF. The DNA of the CDR3 is TGCGCCAGCAGCTCACAGGGAGGTGAGACCCAGTACTTC.

The J gene is TRBJ1-3, the V gene TRBV11-3; perhaps TRBD1 as D (6 bases). V was clipped by 5 bases and J by 0 bases, with 17 bases between them. Germline CDR1 reads SGHNT; CDR2 reads YENEEA. The CDR3 consists of 17 residues. CDR3 bases: TGTGCCAGCAGCCCCGGTAGGGGGGCAGGCTCTGGAAACACCATATATTTT. It is translated as CASSPGRGAGSGNTIYF.

The J gene is TRBJ2-5, the V gene TRBV5-1; TRBD1 matches 8 bases. The V and J ends lost 0 bases and 0 bases, in that order; junction bases with no gene match: 4. This CDR3 has 16 residues. Germline lookup yields CDR1 SGHRS and CDR2 YFSETQ. In DNA, the CDR3 is TGCGCCAGCAGCTTGGGAAGGGACAGGTACCAAGAGACCCAGTACTTC. It is translated as CASSLGRDRYQETQYF. Together with reference TRBV5-1 and TRBJ2-5, the CDR3 gives the full variable domain: KAGVTQTPRYLIKTRGQQVTLSCSPISGHRSVSWYQQTPGQGLQFLFEYFSETQRNKGNFPGRFSGRQFSNSRSEMNVSTLELGDSALYLCASSLGRDRYQETQYFGPGTRLLVL.